The next 29 T cell receptor beta chains were all read from a single sample in a study of CD8 T cells in ankylosing spondylitis. One entry per CDR3 protein results from TCRdb running MiXCR on the 5' RACE reads. The profile shows around 320,000 distinct CDR3 sequences, around 21% of them singletons. The sequenced sample was blood, either unsorted or a sorted T cell fraction (not recorded which). These TCRs come from a female donor with ankylosing spondylitis or in good health (not recorded which).

The CDR3 here is CSANIPATGSYEQYF. In nucleotides, the CDR3 is TGCAGTGCCAACATCCCGGCTACAGGGTCCTACGAGCAGTACTTC. The rearrangement uses TRBV20-1 and TRBJ2-7; tentative D call: TRBD1 (6 bases). Germline V gives CDR1 DFQATT, CDR2 SNEGSKA (reference sequence). CDR3 length equals 15 residues. The ends were cut back, 6 bases at V and 1 base at J, with 19 bases in the middle.

The chain employs TRBV10-2 and TRBJ1-4; the D is unclear. CDR1 and CDR2 (germline): WSHSY, SAAADI. The CDR3 is 13 residues long. V dropped 8 bases and J dropped 3 bases, with 10 bases sitting between them. In DNA form, the CDR3 reads TGCGCCAGCCGAGAATTCTCTAATGAAAAACTGTTTTTT. Protein: CASREFSNEKLFF.

As concerns this clonotype: The germline gene is not matched at one end of the junction; a read error may be the cause. This sequence joins TRBV4-1 and TRBJ2-7; 7 bases agree with TRBD1. The CDR3 has 15 amino acids. The V gene's germline CDR1 is MGHRA and CDR2 YSYEKL. The CDR3 protein is CASSQGQGRSYEPYF. In DNA form, the CDR3 reads TGCGCCAGCAGCCAAGGACAGGGTCGTTCCTACGAGCCGTACTTC.

Only a few counts were recorded for this clonotype. CDR3 sequence reads: CASSTAVRTEAFF. Here the CDR3 DNA reads TGTGCCAGCAGTACGGCCGTTAGGACTGAAGCTTTCTTT. The chain carries TRBV5-5 and TRBJ1-1, with D unclear. The CDR3 length is 13 residues. V was clipped by 5 bases and J by 5 bases, with 13 bases between them. Germline CDR1 and CDR2: SGHKS and YYEKEE (reference sequence).

This clonotype has just a few counts. In nucleotides, the CDR3 is TGCGCCAGCAGCTTGGATGGCGCAAGCTCCTACAATGAGCAGTTCTTC. Protein: CASSLDGASSYNEQFF. The chain uses TRBV5-1 and TRBJ2-1, with D unresolved. Germline CDR1 SGHRS, CDR2 YFSETQ. V lost 0 bases to trimming and J lost 0 bases, with 10 bases between them. CDR3 length: 16 residues.

This clonotype was detected a few times. CDR3 bases: TGTGCCAGCAGATCTACCGGGACAGGGGGCACCTACGAGCAGTACTTC. It yields the protein CASRSTGTGGTYEQYF. This sequence joins TRBV12-3 or TRBV12-4 and TRBJ2-7; TRBD1 matches at 12 bases. This CDR3 spans 16 amino acids. The ends lost 6 bases at V and 2 bases at J; junction bases unmatched: 8.

This clonotype was found a few times. The CDR3 reads CSATQGLAGAYEQYF. The CDR3 region has the DNA TGCAGTGCAACACAGGGACTAGCGGGAGCCTACGAGCAGTACTTC. The chain couples TRBV20-1 to TRBJ2-7; 14 bases agree with TRBD2. The CDR3 totals 15 residues. The J segment lost 2 bases and the V segment lost 6 bases, leaving 6 bases of the junction unmatched. Germline CDR1 and CDR2: DFQATT and SNEGSKA (reference sequence).

This clonotype has a handful of counts. The CDR3 loop is CSANTDRDYEQYF. The CDR3 coding sequence is TGCAGTGCCAATACGGACAGGGACTACGAGCAGTACTTC. The V gene is TRBV20-1, the J gene TRBJ2-7, with 8 bases aligning to TRBD1. The CDR3 loop spans 13 amino acids. Per germline, CDR1 DFQATT and CDR2 SNEGSKA (reference sequence). The V and J ends lost 6 bases and 3 bases, in that order; junction bases with no gene match: 7.

This clonotype was counted many times. The rearrangement links TRBV20-1 to TRBJ2-7; 10 nucleotides match TRBD1. V shed 6 bases, J shed 5 bases, and the junction held 7 bases outside the gene matches. In germline, CDR1 is DFQATT, CDR2 SNEGSKA (reference sequence). The CDR3 has 13 amino acids. For the CDR3, the DNA is TGCAGTGCAAGCCCCGGGACAGGGGACGAGCAGTACTTC. Encoded protein: CSASPGTGDEQYF.

The chain couples TRBV28 to TRBJ2-1; tentative D call: TRBD2 (6 bases). Trimming removed 11 bases from V and 1 base from J, with 9 bases in between. Germline V gene data show CDR1 as MDHEN and CDR2 as SYDVKM. The CDR3 has 12 residues. The CDR3 coding sequence is TGTGCCGGGGGGACTTCCTACAATGAGCAGTTCTTC. Its translation: CAGGTSYNEQFF.

This clonotype appeared a few times. V is TRBV12-3 or TRBV12-4 and J is TRBJ1-5; the D is unclear. CDR3 length equals 14 residues. The ends were cut back, 3 bases at V and 4 bases at J, with 10 bases in the middle. The CDR3 coding sequence is TGTGCCAGCAGTTTTTCCACAGATAATCAGCCCCAGCATTTT. Amino acids: CASSFSTDNQPQHF.

This clonotype has ten or more counts. This rearrangement joins TRBV7-2 to TRBJ1-1; no clear D gene. Germline V CDR1 and CDR2: SGHTA, FQGNSA. The ends were cut back, 3 bases at V and 1 base at J, with 6 bases in the middle. This CDR3 has 13 residues. The CDR3 region has the DNA TGTGCCAGCAGCTTTAGACAGAACACTGAAGCTTTCTTT. This sequence encodes CASSFRQNTEAFF.

This clonotype was detected ten times or more. The CDR3 DNA follows: TGTGCCAGCAGCCTCAAAGAGAGCTATGGCTACACCTTC. It encodes CASSLKESYGYTF. The rearrangement joins TRBV3-1 to TRBJ1-2, with D uncertain. CDR3 length: 13 amino acids. CDR1 is LGHDT, CDR2 YNNKEL, per germline (reference sequence). The germline V and J ends were trimmed by 4 bases and 4 bases, with 10 bases remaining between them.

The gene calls are TRBV20-1 and TRBJ2-3; D is uncertain. The ends were cut back, 6 bases at V and 6 bases at J, with 13 bases in the middle. This CDR3 region has 12 residues. Looked up from germline, CDR1 is DFQATT and CDR2 is SNEGSKA (reference sequence). CDR3 DNA: TGCAGTGCGAGTAATTTGGGGGATACGCAGTATTTT. Its translation: CSASNLGDTQYF.

This clonotype was found many times. Written as DNA, the CDR3 is TGCAGCGCGGGGAGGCTAGCGGGTAGCAATGAGCAGTTCTTC. This codes for CSAGRLAGSNEQFF. The V gene is TRBV29-1, the J gene TRBJ2-1; TRBD2 matches at 8 bases. The CDR3 loop spans 14 amino acids. Germline V gene sequence: CDR1 SQVTM, CDR2 ANQGSEA. V trimming: 7 bases; J trimming: 6 bases; junction bases outside the gene matches: 11.

This clonotype was recorded a few times. The CDR3 DNA is TGTGCCAGCAGTGGGGTTCCTCCCTACGAGCAGTACTTC. This sequence encodes CASSGVPPYEQYF. The gene calls are TRBV6-1 and TRBJ2-7; no clear D gene. V was shortened by 4 bases and J by 2 bases, with 9 bases between the two germline ends. The CDR3 has 13 amino acids. Germline CDR1 is MNHNS and CDR2 is SASEGT.

V and J are TRBV10-3 and TRBJ2-1; 11 nucleotides agree with TRBD2. The junction had 5 bases not matched to a gene; V was cut back by 3 bases and J by 4 bases. Germline assignment: CDR1 ENHRY and CDR2 SYGVKD. The CDR3 loop spans 16 amino acids. The chain's CDR3 is CAISEKTSGDYNEQFF. The CDR3 coding sequence is TGTGCCATCAGTGAAAAGACTAGCGGGGATTACAATGAGCAGTTCTTC.

The chain carries TRBV7-9 and TRBJ1-2; 7 positions agree with TRBD1. The CDR3 covers 15 residues. Germline trimming cut 5 bases from V and 3 bases from J; bases unmatched to any gene: 9. Germline CDR1 and CDR2: SEHNR and FQNEAQ (reference sequence). The CDR3: CASSPPGTDYYGYTF. DNA of the CDR3: TGTGCCAGCAGCCCACCCGGGACAGATTACTATGGCTACACCTTC.

This clonotype was observed a handful of times. The chain recombines TRBV3-1 with TRBJ2-3; 10 nucleotides match TRBD2. The CDR3 consists of 15 residues. Trimming at V came to 2 bases and at J to 4 bases, leaving 3 bases not matched to a gene. Germline lookup yields CDR1 LGHDT and CDR2 YNNKEL (reference sequence). In nucleotides, the CDR3 is TGTGCCAGCAGCCAACCGGGACTAGCGTCAGATACGCAGTATTTT. Translating it yields CASSQPGLASDTQYF.

This clonotype was counted at least ten times. The CDR3 is CSAKGQSYEQYF. CDR3 in DNA: TGCAGTGCTAAGGGACAGTCCTACGAGCAGTACTTC. The chain has TRBV20-1 and TRBJ2-7; 7 nucleotides match TRBD1. There are 12 residues in the CDR3. V trimming: 4 bases; J trimming: 1 base; junction bases outside the gene matches: 1. CDR1 DFQATT and CDR2 SNEGSKA come from the germline V gene (reference sequence).

The rearrangement uses TRBV7-9 and TRBJ2-6, with 9 bases that match TRBD1. Germline assignment: CDR1 SEHNR and CDR2 FQNEAQ (reference sequence). Unmatched junction bases numbered 0, after V lost 5 bases and J lost 1 base. This CDR3 comprises 15 residues. The CDR3 DNA sequence: TGTGCCAGCAGCGGACAGGGGTCTGGGGCCAACGTCCTGACTTTC. Translating gives CASSGQGSGANVLTF.

In its sample, this clonotype was seen a few times. The chain recombines TRBV10-3 with TRBJ2-3, with 9 bases fitting TRBD1. The germline V gene encodes CDR1 ENHRY and CDR2 SYGVKD. This CDR3 contains 14 residues. Trimming took 4 bases from V and 2 from J; bases not matched to a gene: 1. The CDR3 reads CAISGTGATDTQYF. As DNA, the CDR3 is TGTGCCATCAGTGGGACAGGGGCCACAGATACGCAGTATTTT.

The table lists this clonotype with a few counts. The chain carries TRBV12-5 and TRBJ2-1; D remains ambiguous. Germline V gene sequence: CDR1 LGHNT, CDR2 FRNRAP. The CDR3 has 11 residues. With 6 bases removed from V and 5 bases from J, the gap between germline ends came to 5 bases. The CDR3 region has the DNA TGTGCTAGTGGCCTGAACAATGAGCAGTTCTTC. Translating it yields CASGLNNEQFF.

The chain combines TRBV5-1 with TRBJ2-7; a possible D gene is TRBD2 (6 bases). This CDR3 is built from 14 residues. Germline V gene data show CDR1 as SGHRS and CDR2 as YFSETQ. The ends were cut back, 3 bases at V and 2 bases at J, with 12 bases in the middle. The CDR3 bases are TGCGCCAGCAGCTGGGGGACTGCCACCTACGAGCAGTACTTC. Residues: CASSWGTATYEQYF.

The chain combines TRBV7-3 with TRBJ2-5; TRBD1 agrees at 9 bases. Trimming removed 11 bases from V and 7 bases from J; junction bases left unmatched: 14. The CDR3 loop spans 14 amino acids. Germline assignment: CDR1 SGHTA and CDR2 FQGTGA. CDR3 nucleotides: TGTGCCGGGGGACAGGGCACGGGTAAAGGGACCCAGTACTTC. It yields the protein CAGGQGTGKGTQYF.

This clonotype was counted only a few times. This chain joins TRBV7-2 and TRBJ2-1, with 10 bases lining up with TRBD2. There are 16 residues in the CDR3. Germline trimming cut 1 base from V and 7 bases from J; bases unmatched to any gene: 7. Germline loops: CDR1 SGHTA, CDR2 FQGNSA. Here the CDR3 reads CASSLEGSSGSNEQFF. CDR3 nucleotides: TGTGCCAGCAGCTTAGAAGGGTCTAGCGGGAGTAATGAGCAGTTCTTC.

This clonotype showed up just a few times. The chain has TRBV12-3 or TRBV12-4 and TRBJ2-3, with TRBD2 identical over 7 bases. Trimming cost V 0 bases and J 14 bases; bases outside gene matches: 8. This CDR3 comprises 13 residues. The DNA for the CDR3 is TGTGCCAGCAGTTTAGCGCTAGCGGAGAAGGGGTATTTT. It specifies CASSLALAEKGYF.

This clonotype was seen a handful of times. The chain is built from TRBV7-6 and TRBJ2-1; D may be TRBD1 (6 bases). V was shortened by 1 base and J by 12 bases, with 19 bases between the two germline ends. There are 15 residues in the CDR3. Germline CDR1 SGHVS, CDR2 FNYEAQ. The CDR3 coding sequence is TGTGCCAGCAGCTTAGAGGACAGTTTTACATTAAGGCAGTTCTTC. Translating it yields CASSLEDSFTLRQFF.

This clonotype has more than one count but fewer than ten. V and J are TRBV6-7 and TRBJ2-7, with TRBD1 matching over 8 bases. TRBV6-7 is classed as an ORF, of uncertain function. J lost 2 bases, V lost 2 bases, and 8 bases had no gene match. This CDR3 has 16 residues. CDR3 nucleotide sequence: TGTGCCAGCAGTTACCCGCTCCAGGGGGCTGCCTACGAGCAGTACTTC. It encodes CASSYPLQGAAYEQYF.